This section outlines one T cell receptor beta chain sequence together with its context. This record comes from a study of T cells expressing NK-cell markers. Study background: Underlying the TCR beta repertoires were sorted CD3+CD56+NKG2C+, CD3+CD56+NKG2C- and CD3+CD56-NKG2C+ T cells. With respect to HCMV, most of the eight sequenced donors were seropositive, and one was seronegative.

Germline loops: CDR1 SGHRS, CDR2 YFSETQ. This CDR3 spans 15 amino acids. With the 5' RACE reads reprocessed, TCRdb shows one record per CDR3 protein and no DNA. Recorded for this sample: roughly 430,000 distinct CDR3 sequences. This receptor was identified in a woman aged 18 to 75 in good health. The sample consisted of blood T cells: a sorted CD56 or NKG2C T cell subset, CD4+ or CD8+ T cells, or bulk PBMC T cells (not recorded which). This chain joins TRBV5-1 and TRBJ2-2; TCRdb designates TRBD1, a call that cannot be tested without DNA. This CDR3 reads CASSPGQGITGELFF.